One sample yielded the 11 T cell receptor beta chains listed below, sequenced in a study of cytomegalovirus exposure and HLA in healthy donors. PCR involved 60 Vbeta and 13 Jbeta primers. Generated by immunoSEQ multiplex PCR, the TCRdb table keeps only in-frame clones and is missing some. The table has approximately 140,000 clones, about three quarters seen once. The material sequenced was PBMCs. The source is a human donor in good health.

V is TRBV6-5 and J is TRBJ2-1; tentatively, D is TRBD1 (6 bases). Germline values: CDR1 MNHEY, CDR2 SVGAGI. Trimming cost V 0 bases and J 7 bases, with 13 bases left between them. The CDR3 has 15 residues. The CDR3: CASSYSITGNNEQFF. The CDR3 DNA reads TGTGCCAGCAGTTACTCGATTACAGGGAATAATGAGCAGTTCTTC.

The chain uses TRBV30 and TRBJ1-5; unclear D gene. V gave up 5 bases and J gave up 3 bases, with 11 bases separating them. The CDR3 extends over 13 amino acids. CDR1 GTSNPN and CDR2 SVGIG come from the germline V gene (reference sequence). DNA of the CDR3: TGTGCCTGGGGAGACTTCCCCAATCAGCCCCAGCATTTT. Translated, it gives CAWGDFPNQPQHF.

V usage is TRBV7-3 and J usage is TRBJ2-3, with a possible D match to TRBD2 (6 bases). The CDR3 covers 15 residues. Germline-derived CDR1 and CDR2 are SGHTA and FQGTGA. Trimming removed 5 bases at V and 0 bases at J, with 12 bases between. The CDR3 sequence is CASSLGRSSTDTQYF. CDR3 in DNA: TGTGCCAGCAGCCTCGGGAGATCTAGCACAGATACGCAGTATTTT.

The gene calls are TRBV4-2 and TRBJ2-6; a possible D gene is TRBD2 (6 bases). The CDR3 is 17 residues long. Per the germline V gene, CDR1 is LGHNA and CDR2 is YNFKEQ. V was clipped by 3 bases and J by 0 bases, with 12 bases between them. In DNA, the CDR3 is TGTGCCAGCAGCCATATGGAGGGACCCTCTGGGGCCAACGTCCTGACTTTC. Its protein is CASSHMEGPSGANVLTF.

V and J are TRBV7-2 and TRBJ2-7, with 9 nucleotides matching TRBD2. V lost 5 bases and J lost 3; bases outside the gene matches: 11. Germline lookup yields CDR1 SGHTA and CDR2 FQGNSA. The CDR3 is made up of 16 amino acids. The CDR3 sequence: CASSRDELAGGYEQYF. The CDR3 DNA sequence: TGTGCCAGCAGCCGAGATGAACTAGCGGGTGGCTACGAGCAGTACTTC.

J is TRBJ1-1 and V is TRBV2; 9 positions match TRBD1. This CDR3 has 15 amino acids. Trimming removed 6 bases from V and 5 bases from J; junction bases left unmatched: 10. Germline CDR1 is SNHLY and CDR2 is FYNNEI. The CDR3 region has the DNA TGTGCCAGCAGACACTCCGGGACAGGGAGGACTGAAGCTTTCTTT. Translated: CASRHSGTGRTEAFF.

This rearrangement joins TRBV29-1 to TRBJ2-1, with 11 positions matching TRBD2. The CDR3 covers 16 residues. CDR1 is SQVTM and CDR2 is ANQGSEA in the germline V gene. The V and J ends lost 0 bases and 4 bases, in that order; junction bases with no gene match: 5. CDR3 in DNA: TGCAGCGTTGAAGAAGAAGTAGCGGGAGGGTACAATGAGCAGTTCTTC. Encoded protein: CSVEEEVAGGYNEQFF.

A single count supports this clone. The chain is built from TRBV13 and TRBJ1-1; no clear D gene. Trimming cost V 1 base and J 0 bases, with 6 bases left between them. CDR1 is PRHDT and CDR2 is FYEKMQ in the germline V gene (reference sequence). This CDR3 spans 14 amino acids. The CDR3 spells CASSLVQMNTEAFF. The DNA of the CDR3 is TGTGCCAGCAGCTTAGTCCAGATGAACACTGAAGCTTTCTTT.

The rearrangement joins TRBV13 to TRBJ2-1; 8 bases match TRBD2. Germline assignment: CDR1 PRHDT and CDR2 FYEKMQ (reference sequence). The trim removed 2 bases at V and 7 bases at J, leaving 1 base unmatched. The CDR3 totals 13 residues. This chain's CDR3 is CASSLLAGNEQFF. Written as DNA, the CDR3 is TGTGCCAGCAGCTTACTAGCGGGTAATGAGCAGTTCTTC.

V usage is TRBV5-4 and J usage is TRBJ2-4, with D possibly matching TRBD2 (6 bases). The CDR3 runs to 13 residues. The V end was cut by 1 base, the J end by 8 bases, with 10 bases between. Germline CDR1 reads SGHNT; CDR2 reads YYREEE (reference sequence). CDR3 coding DNA: TGTGCCAGCAGCTTGAGGGACTCCGACATTCAGTACTTC. Its protein product is CASSLRDSDIQYF.

Only one count was recorded for this clone. J is TRBJ1-3 and V is TRBV6-5; D might be TRBD1 (6 bases). Germline V CDR1 and CDR2: MNHEY, SVGAGI. The V end lost 8 bases, the J end lost 4 bases, and 15 bases lay between the germline ends. The CDR3 totals 14 residues. This CDR3 is CASGGGVSGNTIYF. The CDR3 DNA follows: TGTGCCAGCGGGGGGGGCGTCTCCGGAAACACCATATATTTT.